This TCR beta chain was captured by sequencing in a study of blood T cell repertoires in COVID-19. Study-wide background: Both acute and convalescent COVID-19 samples were obtained from the United States, Italy and Spain.

Those who participated ranged in age from about 18 to 95 years and resided in 20 to 25 US areas. Cohorts were assigned according to the clinical history that participants reported. Per the germline V gene, CDR1 is SGHRS and CDR2 is YFSETQ. There are 13 residues in the CDR3. V was shortened by 0 bases and J by 7 bases, with 11 bases between the two germline ends. How the authors handled the data: Scientists estimated how many nucleated cells there were by amplifying reference gene primers. TCRdb's copy holds only in-frame clones and misses some; the assay was immunoSEQ multiplex PCR. V, J and clone size are taken as reported in that table, and D and trimming were inferred from the DNA itself. Of roughly 330,000 clones in the sample, over 75% were seen once.

The material sequenced was PBMCs or T cells enriched from blood (not recorded which). This TCR was recovered from a woman aged 18-29 years who had recovered from COVID-19. The chain combines TRBV5-1 with TRBJ2-7; a possible D gene is TRBD2 (6 bases). CDR3 region: CASSLGHAGEQYF. In nucleotides, the CDR3 is TGCGCCAGCAGCTTGGGGCACGCGGGGGAGCAGTACTTC.